This T cell receptor beta chain was captured in a study of somatic mutations in cytotoxic T cells in rheumatoid arthritis. About the research overall: Immediately following diagnosis and ahead of any treatment, patient blood (approximately 30 ml EDTA) was drawn. Nearly 100% purity was obtained when some V beta antibody-stained T-cell populations were flow-sorted; these included V beta1+ cells sequenced for TCRB.

Method: immunoSEQ multiplex PCR; TCRdb's copy keeps in-frame clones and lacks some. This table holds 6,800 or so clones, about 75% found once. Trimming removed 3 bases from V and 5 bases from J, with 19 bases in between. The germline V gene has CDR1 LNHDA and CDR2 SQIVND (reference sequence). This CDR3 region has 16 residues. This clone was recorded a few times. This sequence was found in an adult with rheumatoid arthritis. Material: CD8+ T cells sorted from blood. The chain employs TRBV19 and TRBJ1-1; D remains ambiguous. CDR3 sequence reads: CASSIASHEGYTEAFF. CDR3 DNA sequence: TGTGCCAGTAGTATCGCATCTCATGAGGGTTATACTGAAGCTTTCTTT.